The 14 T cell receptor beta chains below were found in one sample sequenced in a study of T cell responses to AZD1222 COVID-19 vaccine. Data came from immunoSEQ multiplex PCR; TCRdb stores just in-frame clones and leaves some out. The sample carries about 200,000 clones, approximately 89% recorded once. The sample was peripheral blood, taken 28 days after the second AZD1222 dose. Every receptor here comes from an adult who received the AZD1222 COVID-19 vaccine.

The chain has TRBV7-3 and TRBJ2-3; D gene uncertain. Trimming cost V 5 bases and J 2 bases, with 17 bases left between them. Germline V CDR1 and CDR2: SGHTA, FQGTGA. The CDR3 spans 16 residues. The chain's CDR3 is CASSVRPRTDTDTQYF. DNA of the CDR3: TGTGCCAGCAGCGTACGGCCGAGGACCGACACAGATACGCAGTATTTT.

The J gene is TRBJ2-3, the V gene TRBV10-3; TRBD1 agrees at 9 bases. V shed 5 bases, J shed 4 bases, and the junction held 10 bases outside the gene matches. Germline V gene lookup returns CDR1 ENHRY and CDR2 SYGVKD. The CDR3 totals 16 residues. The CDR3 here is CAISYSGQGSADTQYF. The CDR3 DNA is TGTGCCATCAGTTATTCGGGACAGGGAAGCGCAGATACGCAGTATTTT.

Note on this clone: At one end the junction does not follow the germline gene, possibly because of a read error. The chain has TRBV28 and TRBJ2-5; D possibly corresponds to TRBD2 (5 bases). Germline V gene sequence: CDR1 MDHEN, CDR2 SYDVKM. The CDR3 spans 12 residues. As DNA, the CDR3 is TGTGCCAGCAGTTTAGAGGGAGAGGCCCAGTACTTC. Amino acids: CASSLEGEAQYF.

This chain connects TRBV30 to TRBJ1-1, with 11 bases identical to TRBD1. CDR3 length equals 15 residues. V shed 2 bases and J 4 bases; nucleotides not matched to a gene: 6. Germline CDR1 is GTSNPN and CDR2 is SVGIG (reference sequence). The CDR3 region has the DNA TGTGCCTGGAGTAGCCGGGACAGGGGGTCCACTGAAGCTTTCTTT. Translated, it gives CAWSSRDRGSTEAFF.

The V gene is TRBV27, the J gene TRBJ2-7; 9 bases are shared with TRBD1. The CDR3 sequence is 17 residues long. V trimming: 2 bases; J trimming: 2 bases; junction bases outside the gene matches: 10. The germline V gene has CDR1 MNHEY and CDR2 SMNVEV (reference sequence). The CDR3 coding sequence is TGTGCCAGCAGTTTAGAACAGGGGGCTATCTATCCCTACGAGCAGTACTTC. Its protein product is CASSLEQGAIYPYEQYF.

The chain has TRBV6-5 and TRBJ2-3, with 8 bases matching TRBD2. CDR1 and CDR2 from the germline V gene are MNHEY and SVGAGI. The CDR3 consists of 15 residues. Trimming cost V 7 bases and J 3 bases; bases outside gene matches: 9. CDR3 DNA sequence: TGTGCCAGCACCAAAGCGGGAGACGGGACAGATACGCAGTATTTT. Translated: CASTKAGDGTDTQYF.

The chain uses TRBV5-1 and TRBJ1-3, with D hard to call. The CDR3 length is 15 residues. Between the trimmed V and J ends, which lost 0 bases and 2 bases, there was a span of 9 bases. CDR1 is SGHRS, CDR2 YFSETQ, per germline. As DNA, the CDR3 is TGCGCCAGCAGCTTGGGGGTGGGCCCTGGAAACACCATATATTTT. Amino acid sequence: CASSLGVGPGNTIYF.

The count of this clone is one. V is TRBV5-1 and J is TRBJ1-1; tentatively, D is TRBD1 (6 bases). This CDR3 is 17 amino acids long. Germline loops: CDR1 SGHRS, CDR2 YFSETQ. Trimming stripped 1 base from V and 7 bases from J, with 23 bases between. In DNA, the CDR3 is TGCGCCAGCAGCTTGTTACCAGGGGAGGGACGAGGTGTTGAAGCTTTCTTT. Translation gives CASSLLPGEGRGVEAFF.

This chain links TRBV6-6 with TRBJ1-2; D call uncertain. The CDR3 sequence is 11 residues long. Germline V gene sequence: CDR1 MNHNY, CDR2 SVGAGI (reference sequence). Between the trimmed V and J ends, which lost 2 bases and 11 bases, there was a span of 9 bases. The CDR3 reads CASSYGLGYTF. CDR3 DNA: TGTGCCAGCAGTTACGGTTTGGGATACACCTTC.

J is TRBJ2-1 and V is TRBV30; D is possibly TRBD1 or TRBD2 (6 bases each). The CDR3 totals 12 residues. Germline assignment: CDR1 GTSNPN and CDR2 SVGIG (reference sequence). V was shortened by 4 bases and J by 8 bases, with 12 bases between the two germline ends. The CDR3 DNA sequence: TGTGCCTGGACTCGGGGGCCCGATGAGCAGTTCTTC. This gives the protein CAWTRGPDEQFF.

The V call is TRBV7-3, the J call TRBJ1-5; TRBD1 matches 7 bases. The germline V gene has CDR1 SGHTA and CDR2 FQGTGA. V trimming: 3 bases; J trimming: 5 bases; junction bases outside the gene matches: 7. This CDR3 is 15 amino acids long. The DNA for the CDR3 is TGTGCCAGCAGCTTTAGGGAAGGGGGCGATCAGCCCCAGCATTTT. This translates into CASSFREGGDQPQHF.

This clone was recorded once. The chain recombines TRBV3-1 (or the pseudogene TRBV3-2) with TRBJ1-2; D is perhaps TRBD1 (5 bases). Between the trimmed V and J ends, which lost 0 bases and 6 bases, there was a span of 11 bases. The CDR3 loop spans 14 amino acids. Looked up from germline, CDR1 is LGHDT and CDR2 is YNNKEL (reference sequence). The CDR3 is CASSQDSGAHGYTF. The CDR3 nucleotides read TGTGCCAGCAGCCAAGATAGTGGGGCCCATGGCTACACCTTC.

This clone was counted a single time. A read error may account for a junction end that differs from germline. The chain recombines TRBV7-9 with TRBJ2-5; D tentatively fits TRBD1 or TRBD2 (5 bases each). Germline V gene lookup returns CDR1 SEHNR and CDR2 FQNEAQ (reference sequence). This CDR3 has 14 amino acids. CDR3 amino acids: CTSSSRGRQETQYF. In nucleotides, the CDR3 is TGTACCAGCAGCTCCCGGGGCCGTCAAGAGACCCAGTACTTC.

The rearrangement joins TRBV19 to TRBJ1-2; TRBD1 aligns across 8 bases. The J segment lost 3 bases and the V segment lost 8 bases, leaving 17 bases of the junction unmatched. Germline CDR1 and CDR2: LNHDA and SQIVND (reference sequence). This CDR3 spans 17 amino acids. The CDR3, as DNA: TGTGCCAGTGACGCCGGGCAGGGGGCGTTTCTCCACTATGGCTACACCTTC. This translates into CASDAGQGAFLHYGYTF.